Listed here are 29 T cell receptor beta chains from one sample, sequenced in a study of T-cell memory formation after mild COVID-19. TCRdb processed the 5' RACE reads anew with MiXCR; each CDR3 protein has one entry. The data show roughly 310,000 distinct CDR3 sequences, with 15% to 20% seen just once and 20% to 25% held by the top ten. The sample taken for sequencing was PBMCs or a T cell subset sorted from them (not recorded which). The receptors derive from a man younger than 35 who had mild COVID-19 (a few samples of this study predate the infection). Cell type and time point are not known.

This clonotype has more than one count but fewer than ten. The CDR3 reads CASSSDRGSDTQYF. DNA for the CDR3: TGTGCCAGCAGTTCGGACAGGGGCTCAGATACGCAGTATTTT. V gene TRBV7-9 combines with J gene TRBJ2-3, with 9 nucleotides matching TRBD1. V shed 6 bases, J shed 4 bases, and the junction held 5 bases outside the gene matches. This CDR3 is 14 amino acids long. Germline CDR1 and CDR2: SEHNR and FQNEAQ (reference sequence).

Only a few counts were recorded for this clonotype. V usage is TRBV12-3 or TRBV12-4 and J usage is TRBJ2-3; maybe TRBD2 (6 bases). This CDR3 has 15 amino acids. Trimming took 3 bases from V and 5 from J, leaving 15 bases between them. As DNA, the CDR3 is TGTGCCAGCAGTTTCGGGACTCCTTGGGGAGATACGCAGTATTTT. Its translation: CASSFGTPWGDTQYF.

This clonotype was recorded a few times. This chain connects TRBV6-2 or TRBV6-3 to TRBJ1-3, with unresolved D. Germline lookup yields CDR1 MNHEY and CDR2 SVGEGT. With 4 bases removed from V and 2 bases from J, the gap between germline ends came to 12 bases. The CDR3 length is 15 residues. CDR3 nucleotide sequence: TGTGCCAGCAGTTTCCGGGCATCAACTGGAAACACCATATATTTT. Translation: CASSFRASTGNTIYF.

The gene calls are TRBV7-6 and TRBJ1-5, with a possible D match to TRBD1 (6 bases). This CDR3 comprises 16 residues. V lost 4 bases, J lost 0 bases, and 13 bases lay in between. Germline CDR1 and CDR2: SGHVS and FNYEAQ. Written as DNA, the CDR3 is TGTGCCAGCAGCTCCCGACAGGAGGATAGCAATCAGCCCCAGCATTTT. Its protein is CASSSRQEDSNQPQHF.

This clonotype appeared a few times. Here the CDR3 reads CASSSPGTGNAQPQHF. The CDR3 DNA sequence: TGTGCCAGCAGCAGCCCCGGGACAGGGAACGCGCAGCCCCAGCATTTT. The rearrangement uses TRBV28 and TRBJ1-5; 9 bases match TRBD1. The germline CDR1 and CDR2 sequences are MDHEN and SYDVKM. The CDR3 consists of 16 residues. V shed 6 bases, J shed 7 bases, and the junction held 13 bases outside the gene matches. The full variable domain, completed using reference TRBV28 and TRBJ1-5, is DVKVTQSSRYLVKRTGEKVFLECVQDMDHENMFWYRQDPGLGLRLIYFSYDVKMKEKGDIPEGYSVSREKKERFSLILESASTNQTSMYLCASSSPGTGNAQPQHFGDGTRLSIL.

V usage is TRBV7-9 and J usage is TRBJ2-5; D is ambiguous. CDR1 and CDR2 from the germline V gene are SEHNR and FQNEAQ (reference sequence). The CDR3 is 16 amino acids. Trimming pared 5 bases from V and 7 bases from J, leaving 23 bases between. For the CDR3, the DNA is TGTGCCAGCAGCGCGGAAAGGACCCGATCGGTCCGGACCCAGTACTTC. Translated, it gives CASSAERTRSVRTQYF.

This sequence joins TRBV5-6 and TRBJ1-6; 9 positions agree with TRBD1. In germline, CDR1 is SGHDT, CDR2 YYEEEE. V lost 0 bases to trimming and J lost 10 bases; unmatched junction nucleotides: 11. The CDR3 loop spans 17 amino acids. CDR3 DNA sequence: TGTGCCAGCAGCTTGGGGAAACAGGGGGCCCAGGGATCACCCCTCCACTTT. It translates to CASSLGKQGAQGSPLHF.

This sequence joins TRBV21-1 and TRBJ2-5. TRBV21-1 is a documented pseudogene. The CDR3 has 15 amino acids. CDR3 in amino acids: CASSKVEGVQETQYF. The CDR3 DNA reads as TGTGCCAGCAGCAAAGTCGAAGGGGTCCAAGAGACCCAGTACTTC.

The chain couples TRBV4-3 to TRBJ2-3, with TRBD2 matching over 9 bases. From germline, CDR1 is LGHNA and CDR2 YSLEER. This CDR3 comprises 15 residues. V dropped 8 bases and J dropped 4; count of bases not matched to a gene: 10. The CDR3 DNA sequence: TGCGCCAGCGGGCTAGCGGGGAAAACGGCAGATACGCAGTATTTT. Protein product: CASGLAGKTADTQYF.

This clonotype showed up just a few times. V is TRBV5-4 and J is TRBJ2-1, with 9 bases identical to TRBD2. Trimming at V came to 0 bases and at J to 10 bases, leaving 8 bases not matched to a gene. CDR1 is SGHNT and CDR2 is YYREEE in the germline V gene (reference sequence). This CDR3 is 15 amino acids long. CDR3: CASSLDLRGGHEQFF. CDR3 DNA sequence: TGTGCCAGCAGCTTGGATCTGCGGGGGGGCCACGAGCAGTTCTTC.

The chain uses TRBV28 and TRBJ2-3; D call uncertain. From germline, CDR1 is MDHEN and CDR2 SYDVKM. The CDR3 covers 13 residues. V was shortened by 3 bases and J by 1 base, with 5 bases between the two germline ends. CDR3 DNA: TGTGCCAGCAGTTTCACTGGCACAGATACGCAGTATTTT. It translates to CASSFTGTDTQYF.

This clonotype came up many times. The chain is built from TRBV5-4 and TRBJ2-5, with 7 bases lining up with TRBD1. V was clipped by 4 bases and J by 3 bases; unmatched bases: 6. The CDR3 contains 14 residues. Germline V gives CDR1 SGHNT, CDR2 YYREEE (reference sequence). The DNA for the CDR3 is TGTGCCAGCAGCCCGACAGGGATGGAAGAGACCCAGTACTTC. It encodes CASSPTGMEETQYF.

This clonotype was seen more than once but under ten times. Germline is not matched at one junction end, which may reflect a read error. The rearrangement joins TRBV30 to TRBJ2-4; the match to TRBD1 covers 9 bases. The CDR3 spans 13 residues. Per the germline V gene, CDR1 is GTSNPN and CDR2 is SVGIG (reference sequence). Here the CDR3 reads CAWSAGDRGILYF. The CDR3 bases are TGTGCCTGGAGTGCTGGTGACAGGGGGATTCTGTACTTC. The variable domain in full, completed from reference TRBV30 and TRBJ2-4, reads SQTIHQWPATLVQPVGSPLSLECTVEGTSNPNLYWYRQAAGRGLQLLFYSVGIGQISSEVPQNLSASRPQDRQFILSSKKLLLSDSGFYLCAWSAGDRGILYFGAGTRLSVL.

The chain combines TRBV6-5 with TRBJ1-1, with D perhaps matching TRBD1 (5 bases). The CDR3 runs 16 residues. Germline V gene data show CDR1 as MNHEY and CDR2 as SVGAGI. V lost 10 bases to trimming and J lost 2 bases, with 23 bases between them. DNA of the CDR3: TGTGCCACCAAGGGGTGGACCAGGGATGAAAACACTGAAGCTTTCTTT. Encoded protein: CATKGWTRDENTEAFF.

This chain connects TRBV4-1 to TRBJ2-7; the D is unclear. Germline V gene sequence: CDR1 MGHRA, CDR2 YSYEKL. V was pared by 0 bases and J by 4 bases, with 10 bases between. The CDR3 consists of 14 residues. Written as DNA, the CDR3 is TGCGCCAGCAGCCAAGAACCACTGGGTTACGAGCAGTACTTC. Translated, it gives CASSQEPLGYEQYF.

The rearrangement uses TRBV20-1 and TRBJ1-5; no definite D call. V lost 5 bases and J lost 2, with 10 bases in between. Germline CDR1 DFQATT, CDR2 SNEGSKA (reference sequence). This CDR3 is built from 13 residues. The CDR3 is CSAYGGGNQPQHF. DNA of the CDR3: TGCAGTGCTTACGGCGGGGGCAATCAGCCCCAGCATTTT.

V and J are TRBV5-1 and TRBJ2-7; 7 bases line up with TRBD2. J lost 4 bases, V lost 2 bases, and 6 bases had no gene match. CDR3 length equals 14 residues. Per the germline V gene, CDR1 is SGHRS and CDR2 is YFSETQ. The CDR3 nucleotides are TGCGCCAGCAGCTTCCCGGGGGAGGGTTACGAGCAGTACTTC. Residues: CASSFPGEGYEQYF.

CDR3 DNA sequence: TGTGCCAGCAGCCAAGGGGTAGTCGGGGACGGCTCAGATACGCAGTATTTT. Translating gives CASSQGVVGDGSDTQYF. The chain carries TRBV3-1 and TRBJ2-3, with D perhaps assigned TRBD1 or TRBD2 (5 bases each). Trimming stripped 1 base from V and 4 bases from J, with 18 bases between. CDR3 length equals 17 residues. Germline assignment: CDR1 LGHDT and CDR2 YNNKEL (reference sequence).

The table lists this clonotype with a few counts. The chain carries TRBV27 and TRBJ1-6, with unresolved D. Germline-derived CDR1 and CDR2 are MNHEY and SMNVEV (reference sequence). Trimming pared 4 bases from V and 7 bases from J, leaving 8 bases between. The CDR3 loop spans 13 amino acids. The CDR3 DNA reads as TGTGCCAGCAGTTGGGGAGTCAATTCACCCCTCCACTTT. It encodes CASSWGVNSPLHF.

The rearrangement links TRBV7-9 to TRBJ2-7, with 11 bases identical to TRBD1. This CDR3 has 14 amino acids. With 3 bases clipped from V and 7 bases from J, the junction kept 5 bases outside the gene matches. In germline, CDR1 is SEHNR, CDR2 FQNEAQ (reference sequence). The CDR3 bases are TGTGCCAGCAGCTTTGGGACAGGGGGGAGAGAGCAGTACGTC. Amino acid sequence: CASSFGTGGREQYV.

This clonotype was observed at least ten times. This sequence joins TRBV10-3 and TRBJ1-4; 7 nucleotides line up with TRBD1. This CDR3 is 15 amino acids long. J lost 3 bases, V lost 5 bases, and 6 bases had no gene match. Germline V lookup: CDR1 ENHRY, CDR2 SYGVKD. This CDR3 is CAISPQGTSNEKLFF. CDR3 coding DNA: TGTGCCATCAGTCCACAGGGGACCTCTAATGAAAAACTGTTTTTT.

The genes are TRBV27 and TRBJ2-7, with 14 nucleotides matching TRBD2. The CDR3 is made up of 16 amino acids. Germline assignment: CDR1 MNHEY and CDR2 SMNVEV (reference sequence). The J segment lost 6 bases and the V segment lost 3 bases, leaving 7 bases of the junction unmatched. The CDR3 here is CASSFHGTSGGVEQYF. The CDR3 nucleotides read TGTGCCAGCAGTTTCCACGGGACTAGCGGGGGAGTCGAGCAGTACTTC.

The chain uses TRBV12-3 or TRBV12-4 and TRBJ2-2, with D perhaps given as TRBD1 or TRBD2 (5 bases each). This CDR3 spans 16 amino acids. V was cut by 5 bases and J by 3 bases, with 16 bases left in between. CDR3: CASSPRLRGDTGELFF. The CDR3 region has the DNA TGTGCCAGCAGTCCCCGGTTACGGGGCGACACCGGGGAGCTGTTTTTT.

V gene TRBV20-1 combines with J gene TRBJ1-1; D may be TRBD1 (5 bases). CDR1 and CDR2 (germline): DFQATT, SNEGSKA (reference sequence). This CDR3 region has 14 residues. V was pared by 6 bases and J by 1 base, with 15 bases between. CDR3 coding DNA: TGCAGTGCCCGAAGGGGTAATCCGAACACTGAAGCTTTCTTT. As protein: CSARRGNPNTEAFF.

This clonotype was seen a handful of times. The V call is TRBV7-6, the J call TRBJ1-5; the match to TRBD1 covers 11 bases. V lost 3 bases, J lost 4 bases, and 2 bases stayed unmatched. Germline-derived CDR1 and CDR2 are SGHVS and FNYEAQ. The CDR3 spans 15 residues. CDR3 DNA sequence: TGTGCCAGCAGCTTTGGACAGGGGGCGAATCAGCCCCAGCATTTT. Protein: CASSFGQGANQPQHF. Combining the CDR3 with reference TRBV7-6 and TRBJ1-5 gives the whole variable domain GAGVSQSPRYKVTKRGQDVALRCDPISGHVSLYWYRQALGQGPEFLTYFNYEAQQDKSGLPNDRFSAERPEGSISTLTIQRTEQRDSAMYRCASSFGQGANQPQHFGDGTRLSIL.

The V call is TRBV11-2, the J call TRBJ2-3, with D hard to call. CDR1 is SGHAT and CDR2 is FQNNGV in the germline V gene. The CDR3 contains 15 residues. Trimming removed 0 bases from V and 4 bases from J, with 11 bases in between. Written as DNA, the CDR3 is TGTGCCAGCAGCTTAGATGGTCGACGGGCAGATACGCAGTATTTT. This codes for CASSLDGRRADTQYF.

This chain connects TRBV21-1 to TRBJ2-3; the table names TRBD1, a call not compared with the DNA. TRBV21-1 has pseudogene status. This CDR3 has 20 residues. CDR3 sequence: CASSKNTLTPRGLSTDTQYF. The CDR3 DNA reads TGTGCCAGCAGCAAAAATACCTTGACTCCCAGGGGACTCAGCACAGATACGCAGTATTTT.

The chain uses TRBV5-1 and TRBJ1-5; 7 positions match TRBD1. The CDR3 covers 16 residues. The V gene's germline CDR1 is SGHRS and CDR2 YFSETQ. Trimming took 4 bases from V and 6 from J; bases not matched to a gene: 13. The CDR3: CASSPRTGVIPQPQHF. CDR3 coding DNA: TGCGCCAGCAGCCCTAGGACAGGCGTGATACCTCAGCCCCAGCATTTT. Complete variable domain (other parts from reference TRBV5-1 and TRBJ1-5): KAGVTQTPRYLIKTRGQQVTLSCSPISGHRSVSWYQQTPGQGLQFLFEYFSETQRNKGNFPGRFSGRQFSNSRSEMNVSTLELGDSALYLCASSPRTGVIPQPQHFGDGTRLSIL.

The gene calls are TRBV3-1 and TRBJ2-2; D remains unclear. This CDR3 is built from 13 residues. Trimming took off 1 base at V and 5 bases at J, with 5 bases between the two ends. CDR1 is LGHDT, CDR2 YNNKEL, per germline (reference sequence). The CDR3 coding sequence is TGTGCCAGCAGCCAAGTACCTACCGGGGAGCTGTTTTTT. It encodes CASSQVPTGELFF.